One sample yielded the 5 T cell receptor beta chains listed below, sequenced in a study of blood T cell repertoires in COVID-19. Data came from immunoSEQ multiplex PCR; TCRdb stores just in-frame clones and leaves some out. This sample yields about 120,000 clones, of which about 79% are seen a single time; roughly 2.1% belongs to the top ten. Sequencing was done on a sample of peripheral blood. These receptor sequences come from a man between 65 and 85 years old with acute or convalescent COVID-19.

The J gene is TRBJ2-7, the V gene TRBV5-1; 7 nucleotides align to TRBD1. The junction had 6 bases not matched to a gene; V was cut back by 0 bases and J by 6 bases. The germline V gene has CDR1 SGHRS and CDR2 YFSETQ. The CDR3 loop spans 14 amino acids. The CDR3 nucleotides read TGCGCCAGCAGCTTGGGTAGTAGGGGGCGCGAGCAGTACTTC. This encodes CASSLGSRGREQYF.

The chain employs TRBV18 and TRBJ1-1, with TRBD1 matching 7 bases. The CDR3 sequence is 15 residues long. CDR1 and CDR2 from the germline V gene are KGHSH and LQKENI. Unmatched junction bases numbered 7, after V lost 3 bases and J lost 3 bases. The CDR3 nucleotides read TGTGCCAGCTCACCGCAACAGGGGACCGACACTGAAGCTTTCTTT. It translates to CASSPQQGTDTEAFF.

As DNA, the CDR3 is TGTGCCAGCAGTTCACAGGGTGGAGGTTTCTATGGCTACACCTTC. Encoded protein: CASSSQGGGFYGYTF. The chain links TRBV6-5 to TRBJ1-2; D perhaps matches TRBD1 (6 bases). V lost 4 bases and J 4 bases, leaving 16 bases between the germline ends. The CDR3 contains 15 residues. Germline assignment: CDR1 MNHEY and CDR2 SVGAGI.

The rearrangement links TRBV7-9 to TRBJ2-1, with TRBD2 as a possible D gene (7 bases). V gave up 6 bases and J gave up 6 bases, with 27 bases separating them. CDR1 is SEHNR, CDR2 FQNEAQ, per germline (reference sequence). The CDR3 length is 18 residues. The CDR3 region is CASRIGGGAPGLRNEQFF. The CDR3 coding sequence is TGTGCCAGCAGAATAGGTGGGGGGGCACCGGGACTGCGCAATGAGCAGTTCTTC.

V and J are TRBV6-6 and TRBJ2-5; 7 nucleotides agree with TRBD2. From germline, CDR1 is MNHNY and CDR2 SVGAGI (reference sequence). Trimming cost V 6 bases and J 2 bases; bases outside gene matches: 9. The CDR3 is 15 amino acids. CDR3 nucleotides: TGTGCCAGCAGAATGAGCGGGGCGGCTCAAGAGACCCAGTACTTC. It codes for CASRMSGAAQETQYF.